These T cell receptor beta chains were read from a single sample in a study of CD8+CD57+ T cells in acquired aplastic anemia. Each CDR3 protein gets one entry after TCRdb re-called the reads with MiXCR. The sample lists over 150,000 distinct CDR3 sequences, about 45% occurring once. Sequences were obtained from sorted CD4+, CD8+, or CD8+CD57+ T cells (not recorded which) from PBMCs. The receptors were gathered from a human donor with aplastic anemia. The CDR3 runs from the conserved cysteine through the conserved F or W. D genes are given only for firm matches.

>TRBV19|TRBD1|TRBJ2-7
CASTFGTGAYEQYF
>TRBV29-1|NA|TRBJ1-3
CSVEGTPSGNTIYF
>TRBV2|NA|TRBJ1-1
CASNSWSANTEAFF
>TRBV9|NA|TRBJ2-1
CASSFGSYNEQFF
>TRBV2|NA|TRBJ1-5
CASTGQYNQPQHF
>TRBV7-2|NA|TRBJ2-7
CASSLPYLNEQYF
>TRBV7-9|NA|TRBJ1-2
CASSLKTGFREAWGYTF
>TRBV25-1|TRBD2|NA
CATSLGGGGRGNEQFF
>TRBV20-1|TRBD1|TRBJ1-2
CSATNRGNYGYTF
>TRBV18|NA|TRBJ1-3
CASSPPGTFSGNTIYF
>TRBV10-3|NA|TRBJ2-7
CATKPGGQAYEQYF
>TRBV9|NA|TRBJ1-1
CASSAPTGNTEAFF
>TRBV15|NA|TRBJ2-5
CATAASTNNEQYF
>TRBV2|NA|TRBJ2-4
CASSRGPGETKNIQYF
>TRBV7-3|NA|TRBJ1-1
CASSLGSGTEAFF
>TRBV2|NA|TRBJ2-7
CASTGTTTYEQYF
>TRBV20-1|TRBD1|TRBJ1-1
CSAGRQGAGEAFF
>TRBV12-3/TRBV12-4|TRBD2|TRBJ2-1
CASSPRDSSGRIRDNEQFF
>TRBV4-1|TRBD2|TRBJ2-7
CASSHHSGGAAEQYF
>TRBV14|TRBD1|TRBJ1-4
CASQRDRDEKLFF
>TRBV20-1|NA|TRBJ1-2
CSATVGTAAYGYTF
>TRBV3-1|TRBD1|TRBJ2-5
CASSQVDRGETQYF
>TRBV5-4|NA|TRBJ1-5
CASSLGMGRPGQGYQPQHF
>TRBV20-1|TRBD2|TRBJ2-4
CSAMPAKRESDIQYF
>TRBV5-4|NA|TRBJ2-3
CASSYAQGSTDTQYF
>TRBV7-3|TRBD2|TRBJ2-1
CASSRIAGSPYNEQFF
>TRBV11-2|NA|TRBJ2-1
CASSLEGASYNEQFF
>TRBV24-1|NA|TRBJ2-2
CATSAGLTNTGELFF
>TRBV20-1|TRBD1|TRBJ1-1
CSARDTGETEAFF
>TRBV20-1|NA|TRBJ2-1
CSATLAGSGSYNEQFF
>TRBV6-4|TRBD2|TRBJ2-3
CASSGGTSGTDTQYF
>TRBV7-2|TRBD1|TRBJ1-1
CASSLGGTVNSEAFF
>TRBV9|TRBD2|TRBJ2-3
CASSVVLAGTDTQYF
>TRBV12-3/TRBV12-4|TRBD1|TRBJ1-2
CASTEQGFDGYTF
>TRBV7-6|NA|TRBJ2-7
CASSRDSLGEQYF
>TRBV2|TRBD1|TRBJ2-7
CASRRTGTYEQYF
>TRBV15|NA|TRBJ2-7
CATSGWTQTSYEQYF
>TRBV10-2|TRBD2|TRBJ2-7
CASSPGLAGSGEQYF
>TRBV12-3/TRBV12-4|TRBD1|TRBJ2-7
CASSPQFRAGGYEQYF
>TRBV9|NA|TRBJ2-7
CASSVSGTYEQYF
>TRBV5-1|NA|TRBJ2-3
CASSPRWAADTQYF
>TRBV29-1|TRBD1|TRBJ1-2
CSARTGGLYGYTF
>TRBV29-1|TRBD1|TRBJ1-1
CSVDDRGGTEAFF
>TRBV9|TRBD1|TRBJ2-7
CASSDGGTGAYEQYF
>TRBV6-1|TRBD1|TRBJ2-7
CASSEDGQGDYEQYF
>TRBV12-3/TRBV12-4|NA|TRBJ2-7
CASSSVGRSYEQYF
>TRBV7-3|NA|TRBJ1-1
CASSSGTNTEAFF
>TRBV3-1|NA|TRBJ1-6
CASSHLQGEAPLHF
>TRBV7-9|NA|TRBJ2-7
CASSQQQTYEQYF
>TRBV27|NA|TRBJ2-3
CASLRAGTDTQYF
>TRBV7-3|TRBD2|TRBJ2-3
CASSLRREDTDTQYF
>TRBV24-1|TRBD2|TRBJ2-3
CATSDRLAGEADTQYF
>TRBV14|NA|TRBJ1-3
CASSQFNEENTIYF
>TRBV10-3|NA|TRBJ1-1
CAISESAGTEAFF